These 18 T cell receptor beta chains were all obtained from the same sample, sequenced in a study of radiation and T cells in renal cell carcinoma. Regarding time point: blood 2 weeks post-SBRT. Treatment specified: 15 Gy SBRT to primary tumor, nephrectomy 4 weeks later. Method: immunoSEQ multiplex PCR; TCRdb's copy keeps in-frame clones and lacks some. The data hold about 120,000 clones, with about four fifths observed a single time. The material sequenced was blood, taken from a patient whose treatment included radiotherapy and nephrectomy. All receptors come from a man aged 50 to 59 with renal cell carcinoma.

The CDR3 bases are TGCAGCGTCCGAGGACAGAGCCCCTACGAGCAGTACTTC. Its translation is CSVRGQSPYEQYF. The V gene is TRBV29-1, the J gene TRBJ2-7; possibly TRBD1 for D (6 bases). Trimming took off 6 bases at V and 2 bases at J, with 14 bases between the two ends. The CDR3 sequence is 13 residues long. The germline V gene has CDR1 SQVTM and CDR2 ANQGSEA.

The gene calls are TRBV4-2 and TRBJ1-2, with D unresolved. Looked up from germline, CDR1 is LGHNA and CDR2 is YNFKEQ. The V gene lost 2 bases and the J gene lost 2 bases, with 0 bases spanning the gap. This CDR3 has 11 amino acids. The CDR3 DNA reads TGTGCCAGCAGCCAAAACTATGGCTACACCTTC. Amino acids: CASSQNYGYTF.

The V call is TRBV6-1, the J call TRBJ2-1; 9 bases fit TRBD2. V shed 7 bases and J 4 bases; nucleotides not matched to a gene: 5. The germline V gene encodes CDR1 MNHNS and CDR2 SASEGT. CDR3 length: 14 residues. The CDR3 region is CASKGGGVYNEQFF. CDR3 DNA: TGTGCCAGCAAGGGCGGGGGGGTATACAATGAGCAGTTCTTC.

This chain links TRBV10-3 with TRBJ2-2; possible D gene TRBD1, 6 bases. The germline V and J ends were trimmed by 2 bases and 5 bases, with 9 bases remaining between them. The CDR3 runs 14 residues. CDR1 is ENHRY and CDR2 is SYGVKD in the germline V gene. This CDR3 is CAISENRETGELFF. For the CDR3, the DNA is TGTGCCATCAGTGAGAACAGGGAGACCGGGGAGCTGTTTTTT.

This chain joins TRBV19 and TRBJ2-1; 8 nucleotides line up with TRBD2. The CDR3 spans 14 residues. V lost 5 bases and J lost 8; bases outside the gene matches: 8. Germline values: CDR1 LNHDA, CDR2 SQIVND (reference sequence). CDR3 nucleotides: TGTGCCAGTAGTGCGCCGGGACTAGTCGATGAGCAGTTCTTC. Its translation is CASSAPGLVDEQFF. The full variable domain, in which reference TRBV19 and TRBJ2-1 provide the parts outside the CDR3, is DGGITQSPKYLFRKEGQNVTLSCEQNLNHDAMYWYRQDPGQGLRLIYYSQIVNDFQKGDIAEGYSVSREKKESFPLTVTSAQKNPTAFYLCASSAPGLVDEQFFGPGTRLTVL.

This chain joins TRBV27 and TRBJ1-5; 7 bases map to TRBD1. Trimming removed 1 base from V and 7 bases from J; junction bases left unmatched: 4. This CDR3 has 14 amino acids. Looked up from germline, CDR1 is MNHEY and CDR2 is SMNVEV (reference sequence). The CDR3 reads CASSLLGGGQPQHF. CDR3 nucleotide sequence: TGTGCCAGCAGTTTATTAGGGGGCGGGCAGCCCCAGCATTTT.

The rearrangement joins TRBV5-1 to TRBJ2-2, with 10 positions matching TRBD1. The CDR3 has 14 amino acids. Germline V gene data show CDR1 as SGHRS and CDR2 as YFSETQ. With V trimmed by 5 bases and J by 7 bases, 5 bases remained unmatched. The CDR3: CASRRGQGSGELFF. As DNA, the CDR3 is TGCGCCAGCAGAAGGGGACAGGGGAGCGGGGAGCTGTTTTTT.

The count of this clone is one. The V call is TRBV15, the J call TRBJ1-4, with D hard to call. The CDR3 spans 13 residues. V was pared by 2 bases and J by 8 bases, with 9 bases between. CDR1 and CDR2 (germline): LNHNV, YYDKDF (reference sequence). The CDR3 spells CATSRNQQEKLFF. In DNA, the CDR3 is TGTGCCACCAGCAGAAACCAACAGGAAAAACTGTTTTTT.

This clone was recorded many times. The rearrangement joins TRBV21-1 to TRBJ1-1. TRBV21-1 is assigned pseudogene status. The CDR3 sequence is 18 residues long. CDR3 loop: CASSKKSTGRLMNTEAFF. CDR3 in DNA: TGTGCCAGCAGCAAAAAGTCCACCGGAAGGCTAATGAACACTGAAGCTTTCTTT.

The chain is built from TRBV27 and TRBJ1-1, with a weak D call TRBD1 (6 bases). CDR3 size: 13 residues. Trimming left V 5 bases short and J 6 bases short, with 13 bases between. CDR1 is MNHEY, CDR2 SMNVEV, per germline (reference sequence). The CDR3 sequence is CASSPGGAAEAFF. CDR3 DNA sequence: TGTGCCAGCAGTCCCGGGGGCGCGGCTGAAGCTTTCTTT.

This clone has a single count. This CDR3 reads CASSERTDTQYF. In DNA form, the CDR3 reads TGTGCCAGCAGTGAACGGACAGATACGCAGTATTTT. V gene TRBV2 combines with J gene TRBJ2-3; no reliable D call. The CDR3 is made up of 12 amino acids. V shed 2 bases and J shed 3 bases, with 3 bases lying between them. Per the germline V gene, CDR1 is SNHLY and CDR2 is FYNNEI.

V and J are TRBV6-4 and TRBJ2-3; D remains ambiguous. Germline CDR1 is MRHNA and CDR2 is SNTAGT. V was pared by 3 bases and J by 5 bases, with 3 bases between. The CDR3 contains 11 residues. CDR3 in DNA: TGTGCCAGCAGTGATCAAGATACGCAGTATTTT. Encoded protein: CASSDQDTQYF.

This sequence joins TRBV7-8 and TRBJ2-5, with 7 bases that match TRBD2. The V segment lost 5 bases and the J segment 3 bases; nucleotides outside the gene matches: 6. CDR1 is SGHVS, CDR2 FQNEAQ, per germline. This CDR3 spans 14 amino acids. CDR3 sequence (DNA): TGTGCCAGCAGCCCTACTAGCGATAAAGAGACCCAGTACTTC. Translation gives CASSPTSDKETQYF.

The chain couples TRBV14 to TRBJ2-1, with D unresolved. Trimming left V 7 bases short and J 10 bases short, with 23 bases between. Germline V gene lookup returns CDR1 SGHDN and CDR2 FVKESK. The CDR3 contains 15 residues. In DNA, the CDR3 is TGTGCCAGCACCCCCAAGATCTGGACGGTTGGAGAGCAGTTCTTC. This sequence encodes CASTPKIWTVGEQFF. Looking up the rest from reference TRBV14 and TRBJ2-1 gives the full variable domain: EAGVTQFPSHSVIEKGQTVTLRCDPISGHDNLYWYRRVMGKEIKFLLHFVKESKQDESGMPNNRFLAERTGGTYSTLKVQPAELEDSGVYFCASTPKIWTVGEQFFGPGTRLTVL.

Here the CDR3 DNA reads TGTGCCAGCCTTCGGGGGGGCGGCAGCACAGATACGCAGTATTTT. It is translated as CASLRGGGSTDTQYF. This sequence joins TRBV21-1 and TRBJ2-3; the D call in the table, TRBD2, was not verified against the DNA. TRBV21-1 has pseudogene status. CDR3 length: 15 residues.

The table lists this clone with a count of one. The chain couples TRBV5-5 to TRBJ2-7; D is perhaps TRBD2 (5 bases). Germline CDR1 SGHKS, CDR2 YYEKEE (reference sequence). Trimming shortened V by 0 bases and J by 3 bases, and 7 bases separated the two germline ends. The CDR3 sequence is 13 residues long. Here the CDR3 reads CASSLVGNYEQYF. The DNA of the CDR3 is TGTGCCAGCAGCTTGGTCGGGAACTACGAGCAGTACTTC. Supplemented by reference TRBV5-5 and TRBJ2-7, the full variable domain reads DAGVTQSPTHLIKTRGQQVTLRCSPISGHKSVSWYQQVLGQGPQFIFQYYEKEERGRGNFPDRFSARQFPNYSSELNVNALLLGDSALYLCASSLVGNYEQYFGPGTRLTVT.

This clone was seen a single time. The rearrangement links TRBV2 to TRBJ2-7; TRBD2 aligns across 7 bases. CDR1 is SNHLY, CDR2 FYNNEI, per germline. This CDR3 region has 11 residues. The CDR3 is CGGGSGVEQYF. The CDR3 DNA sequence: TGTGGCGGCGGGAGCGGTGTCGAGCAGTACTTC.

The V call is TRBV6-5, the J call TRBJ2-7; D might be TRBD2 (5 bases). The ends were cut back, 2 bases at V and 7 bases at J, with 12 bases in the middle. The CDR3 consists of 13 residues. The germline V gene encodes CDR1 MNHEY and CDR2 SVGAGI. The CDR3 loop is CASSYGPGGEQYF. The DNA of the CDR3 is TGTGCCAGCAGTTACGGGCCAGGCGGGGAGCAGTACTTC.